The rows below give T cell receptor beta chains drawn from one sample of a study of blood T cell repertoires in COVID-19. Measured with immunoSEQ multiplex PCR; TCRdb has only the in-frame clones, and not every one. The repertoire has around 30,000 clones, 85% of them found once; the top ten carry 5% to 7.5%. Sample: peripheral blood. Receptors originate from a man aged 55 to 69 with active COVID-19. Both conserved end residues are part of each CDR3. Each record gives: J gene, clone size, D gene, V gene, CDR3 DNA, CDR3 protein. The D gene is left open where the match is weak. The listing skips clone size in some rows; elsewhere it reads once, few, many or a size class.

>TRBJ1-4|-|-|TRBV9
TGTGCCAGCAGCGAGGGGGGAGGGCGTGAAAAACTGTTTTTT
CASSEGGGREKLFF
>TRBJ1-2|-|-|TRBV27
TGTGCCAGCAGTCTGGTGGAGGGCGGCTATGGCTACACCTTC
CASSLVEGGYGYTF
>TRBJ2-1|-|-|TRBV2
TGTGCCAGCAGTGAGGACCCAGGGGCCTTCGTTAGCTATGAGCAGTTCTTC
CASSEDPGAFVSYEQFF
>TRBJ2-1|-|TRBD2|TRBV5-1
TGCGCCAGCAGCGCCCGACCTAGCGGGAGCTACAATGAGCAGTTCTTC
CASSARPSGSYNEQFF
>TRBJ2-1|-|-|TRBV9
TGTGCCAGCAACTCAGGCGCCTCCTACAATGAGCAGTTCTTC
CASNSGASYNEQFF
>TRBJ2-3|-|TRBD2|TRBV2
TGTGCCAGCAACTTAGCGGGAGGCGGGGCAGATACGCAGTATTTT
CASNLAGGGADTQYF
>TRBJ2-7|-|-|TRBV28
TGTGCCAGCAGCCTGGAGTCCTACGAGCAGTACTTC
CASSLESYEQYF
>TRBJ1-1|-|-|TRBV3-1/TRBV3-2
TGTGCCAGCAGCCATGGGGCATCCACTGAAGCTTTCTTT
CASSHGASTEAFF
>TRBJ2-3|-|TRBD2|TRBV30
TGTGCCTGGGGAGCGGGAAGTGGGGATACGCAGTATTTT
CAWGAGSGDTQYF
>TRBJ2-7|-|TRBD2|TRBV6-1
TGTGCCAGCAGTGAAGGACTAGCGGGAGCCTACGAGCAGTACTTC
CASSEGLAGAYEQYF
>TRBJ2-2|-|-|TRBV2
TGTGCCAGCAGTGAAGGGCTCGGGGAGCTGTTTTTT
CASSEGLGELFF
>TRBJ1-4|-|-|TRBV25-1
TGTGCCAGCAGGAACGGACTGAATGAAAAACTGTTTTTT
CASRNGLNEKLFF
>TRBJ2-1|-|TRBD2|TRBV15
TGTGCCACCAGCAGAGAAGTCACAGCGGGAGGCTACAATGAGCAGTTCTTC
CATSREVTAGGYNEQFF
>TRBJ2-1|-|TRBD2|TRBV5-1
TGCGCCAGCAGCAGATGGACTAGCGGAGATGAGTGGGCCTACAATGAGCAGTTCTTC
CASSRWTSGDEWAYNEQFF
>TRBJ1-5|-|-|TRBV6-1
TGTGCCAGCAGTGCAGCACAGGGCAATCAGCCCCAGCATTTT
CASSAAQGNQPQHF
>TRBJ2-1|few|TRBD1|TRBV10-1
TGCGCCAGCAGTGAGACAGGGGGCCTCCTAGGTTCCTACAATGAGCAGTTCTTC
CASSETGGLLGSYNEQFF
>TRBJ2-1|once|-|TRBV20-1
TGCAGTGCCCCCGGACAAATTGAGCAGTTCTTC
CSAPGQIEQFF
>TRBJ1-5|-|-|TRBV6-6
TGTGCCAGCAGTTACTCGCGAGTAGATAGCAATCAGCCCCAGCATTTT
CASSYSRVDSNQPQHF
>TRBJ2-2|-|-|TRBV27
TGTGCCAGCAGCCGTTGGACAGTTATCACCGGGGAGCTGTTTTTT
CASSRWTVITGELFF
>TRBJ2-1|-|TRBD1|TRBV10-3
TGTGCCATCAGGACTCAGGGGGCCTCCTACAATGAGCAGTTCTTC
CAIRTQGASYNEQFF
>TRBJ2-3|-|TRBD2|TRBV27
TGTGCCAGCAGTACTAGCGGGAGTGTAGATACGCAGTATTTT
CASSTSGSVDTQYF
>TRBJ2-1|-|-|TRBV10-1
TGCGCCAGCAGTCCTGAAACATCCTACAATGAGCAGTTCTTC
CASSPETSYNEQFF
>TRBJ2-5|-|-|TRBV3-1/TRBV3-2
TGTGCCAGCTCCCGGGCGGGCGCCGTGGAGACCCAGTACTTC
CASSRAGAVETQYF
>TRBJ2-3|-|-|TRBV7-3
TGTGCCAGCAGCTTAAGAGGGTCAGATACGCAGTATTTT
CASSLRGSDTQYF
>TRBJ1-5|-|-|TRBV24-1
TGTGCCACCAGCGGACGAGATACAGGTTGGCCGGGCAATCAGCCCCAGCATTTT
CATSGRDTGWPGNQPQHF
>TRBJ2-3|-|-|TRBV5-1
TGCGCCAGCAGCTTGGCCCAGAAAACGGATACGCAGTATTTT
CASSLAQKTDTQYF
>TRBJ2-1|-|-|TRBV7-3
TGTGCCAGCAGCTTAAGCGGGACCTCCTACAATGAGCAGTTCTTC
CASSLSGTSYNEQFF
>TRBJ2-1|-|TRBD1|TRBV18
TGTGCCAGCTCACCGCGAGACAGGGGAGACAATGAGCAGTTCTTC
CASSPRDRGDNEQFF
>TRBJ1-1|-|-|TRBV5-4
TGTGCCAGCAGCTTGGGAGGGGAGGACACTGAAGCTTTCTTT
CASSLGGEDTEAFF
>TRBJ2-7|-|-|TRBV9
TGTGCCAGCAGCCCGGGGTCGGGCGAGCAGTACTTC
CASSPGSGEQYF
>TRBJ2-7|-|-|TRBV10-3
TGTGCCATCAGTGGGGGGCCCCACGAGCAGTACTTC
CAISGGPHEQYF
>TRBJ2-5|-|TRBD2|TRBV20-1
TGCAGTGCTAGTCGGGCTAGCGGGAGTTCAGAGACCCAGTACTTC
CSASRASGSSETQYF
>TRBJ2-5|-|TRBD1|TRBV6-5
TGTGCCAGCAGACAGGACAGGGTTTATGAGACCCAGTACTTC
CASRQDRVYETQYF
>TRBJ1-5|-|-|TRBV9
TGTGCCAGCAGCCCTAATAGCAATCAGCCCCAGCATTTT
CASSPNSNQPQHF
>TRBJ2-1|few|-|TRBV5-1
TGCGCCAGCAGAGACTCCCACTACAATGAGCAGTTCTTC
CASRDSHYNEQFF
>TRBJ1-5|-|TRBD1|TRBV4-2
TGTGCCAGCAGCCCAAAGGACAGGGTGGGCAATCAGCCCCAGCATTTT
CASSPKDRVGNQPQHF
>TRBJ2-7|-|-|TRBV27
TGTGCCAGCAGGGGGAGCCAGCGCAACTACGAGCAGTACTTC
CASRGSQRNYEQYF
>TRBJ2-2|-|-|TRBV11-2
TGTGCCAGCAGCCCAGGACTCCTCGCCGGGGAGCTGTTTTTT
CASSPGLLAGELFF
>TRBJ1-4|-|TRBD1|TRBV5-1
TGCGCCAGCAGCTCCAGAGGACAGGGCGCTAATGAAAAACTGTTTTTT
CASSSRGQGANEKLFF
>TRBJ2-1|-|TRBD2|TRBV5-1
TGCGCCAGCAGCTTGCGGTGGTTTAGCGGGAGTGGCGGTGAGCAGTTCTTC
CASSLRWFSGSGGEQFF
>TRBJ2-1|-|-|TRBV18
TGTGCCAGCTCACCACCTTATGGCGGTAGCTCCTACAATGAGCAGTTCTTC
CASSPPYGGSSYNEQFF
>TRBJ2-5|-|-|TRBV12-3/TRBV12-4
TGTGCCAGCAGTCTCGGACACCGGGAGACCCAGTACTTC
CASSLGHRETQYF
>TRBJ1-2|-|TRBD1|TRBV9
TGTGCCAGCAGCGAGGCAGGGGGCCTAACTAACTATGGCTACACCTTC
CASSEAGGLTNYGYTF
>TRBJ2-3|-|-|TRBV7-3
TGTGCCAGCAGCTCCGAAACTGATACGCAGTATTTT
CASSSETDTQYF
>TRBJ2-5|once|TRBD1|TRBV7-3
TGTGCCAGCAGCGACGGACAGGGGGCAAGAGAGACCCAGTACTTC
CASSDGQGARETQYF
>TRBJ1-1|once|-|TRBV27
TGTGCCAGCAGTTCCCGACTCGACAGGTTTGAAGCTTTCTTT
CASSSRLDRFEAFF
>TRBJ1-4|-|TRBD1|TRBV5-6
TGTGCCAGCTCAAGACAGGGGCCGAACGAAAAACTGTTTTTT
CASSRQGPNEKLFF
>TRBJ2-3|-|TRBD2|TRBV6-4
TGTGCCTGTTCTAGCGGTCCCACAGATACGCAGTATTTT
CACSSGPTDTQYF
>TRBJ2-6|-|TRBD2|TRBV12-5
TGTGCTAGTGGTTCCCCCGCCGGGACTAGCACGGAGCCATGGAGACCGGGGGCCAACGTCCTGACTTTC
CASGSPAGTSTEPWRPGANVLTF
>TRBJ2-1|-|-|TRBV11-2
TGTGCCAGCAGCTCCACCTCAGGGTCTGGGCACAATGAGCAGTTCTTC
CASSSTSGSGHNEQFF
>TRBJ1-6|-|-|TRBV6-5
TGTGCCAGCAGTTACTCAGGGGATAATTCACCCCTCCACTTT
CASSYSGDNSPLHF
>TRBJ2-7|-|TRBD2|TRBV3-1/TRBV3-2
TGTGCCAGCAGCCAAGATTTACTGGGACTAGCGGGAGGGGAGCAGTACTTC
CASSQDLLGLAGGEQYF
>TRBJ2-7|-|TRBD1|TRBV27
TGTGCCAGCAGTTTAAGGGACAGGGGGTCTTACGAGCAGTACTTC
CASSLRDRGSYEQYF
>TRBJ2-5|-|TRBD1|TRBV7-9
TGTGCCAGCAGTAGGGGGACAGGGGTCGAGACCCAGTACTTC
CASSRGTGVETQYF
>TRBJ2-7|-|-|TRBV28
TGTGCCAGCAGTTCCCCGGGTCCCCTCGGCGAGCAGTACTTC
CASSSPGPLGEQYF